Listed below are T cell receptor beta chains from one sample, sequenced in a study of T cell responses to AZD1222 COVID-19 vaccine. Some clones are missing from TCRdb's copy, which holds only in-frame ones; the method was immunoSEQ multiplex PCR. The table lists 150,000 to 200,000 clones, about 92% of them singletons. Sequencing was performed on peripheral blood, taken on day 0 of MenACWY control vaccination. The source is an adult in good health. Each CDR3 is given with its conserved first and last residue. The D gene is left open where the match is weak. Not all rows give a size; the values are once, few, many and, for expanded clones, a class.

D gene	J gene	V gene	clone size	CDR3 DNA	CDR3 protein
TRBD2	TRBJ2-5	TRBV25-1	NA	TGTGCCAGCAGTGTAATAGCGGGAGCAGAGACCCAGTACTTC	CASSVIAGAETQYF
NA	TRBJ2-7	TRBV2	NA	TGTGCCAGCAGTAGCTACGAGCAGTACTTC	CASSSYEQYF
TRBD1	TRBJ1-1	TRBV6-2/TRBV6-3	NA	TGTGCCAGCAGTTACTCCGGACAGGGAAGGGGAATAGAAGCTTTCTTT	CASSYSGQGRGIEAFF
NA	TRBJ1-5	TRBV30	few	TGTGCCTGGAGTAGAGAGGCATCAAATCAGCCCCAGCATTTT	CAWSREASNQPQHF
NA	TRBJ2-7	TRBV10-3	once	TGTGCCATCAGTGGATCCGTCCAGGGGTTGTACGAGCAGTACTTC	CAISGSVQGLYEQYF
NA	TRBJ1-1	TRBV3-1/TRBV3-2	NA	TGTGCCAGCAGCCACCATGCGACAGGAAACACTGAAGCTTTCTTT	CASSHHATGNTEAFF
NA	TRBJ1-2	TRBV7-9	NA	TGTGCCAGCAGCTTGGGCAGGGAGAGGACCTTC	CASSLGRERTF
TRBD1	TRBJ1-2	TRBV27	NA	TGTGCCAGCAGTTATCAAGGGACAGGGGCCTATGGCTACACCTTC	CASSYQGTGAYGYTF
NA	TRBJ2-3	TRBV27	NA	TGTGCCAGCAGTTCGCAACCCGGGACTCAAAAGTATTTT	CASSSQPGTQKYF
NA	TRBJ1-2	TRBV28	NA	TGTGCCAGCAGTTTAGTGTCAGGGTACGGCTACACCTTC	CASSLVSGYGYTF
TRBD1	TRBJ2-2	TRBV19	NA	TGTGCCAGTAGTGTGAATCCAGGGGGCTCTACCGGGGAGCTGTTTTTT	CASSVNPGGSTGELFF
NA	TRBJ1-2	TRBV9	NA	TGTGCCAGCAGCGTAGCTCTCCGTCTGAGCTATGGCTACACCTTC	CASSVALRLSYGYTF
NA	TRBJ2-5	TRBV19	NA	TGTGCCAGTAGTATTTACCTAGAAGAGACCCAGTACTTC	CASSIYLEETQYF
TRBD1	TRBJ1-6	TRBV7-2	NA	TGTGCCAGCAGATGGACAGGGAGCTCCTATAATTCACCCCTCCACTTT	CASRWTGSSYNSPLHF
TRBD1	TRBJ1-4	TRBV5-1	NA	TGCGCCAGCAGCAAGGGACAGGGGGCAACTAATGAAAAACTGTTTTTT	CASSKGQGATNEKLFF
NA	TRBJ2-1	TRBV3-1/TRBV3-2	NA	TGTGCCAGCAGCCAAGAGGACTTCTCCTACAATGAGCAGTTCTTC	CASSQEDFSYNEQFF
NA	TRBJ1-1	TRBV18	once	TGTGCCAGCTCACCACTTAAGGAGGTAACTGAAGCTTTCTTT	CASSPLKEVTEAFF
NA	TRBJ1-2	TRBV7-2	NA	TGTGCCAGCAGCTTAGCGGACATCTCTCGCTATGGCTACACCTTC	CASSLADISRYGYTF
NA	TRBJ1-5	TRBV7-7	once	TGTGCCAGCAGCGACGGAGTCAATCAGCCCCAGCATTTT	CASSDGVNQPQHF
NA	TRBJ1-4	TRBV18	NA	TGTGCCAGCTCACCGGTCACAGGGAATGAAAAACTGTTTTTT	CASSPVTGNEKLFF
NA	TRBJ2-5	TRBV6-5	NA	TGTGCCAGCAGCGAGGCTGCCGGGACTCAGACCCAGTACTTC	CASSEAAGTQTQYF
NA	TRBJ1-4	TRBV24-1	NA	TGTGCCACCAGTGATCCCGGGGAGGAGGAAAAACTGTTTTTT	CATSDPGEEEKLFF
TRBD1	TRBJ2-7	TRBV5-1	NA	TGCGCCAGCAGCTTGGGGACAGGCTTTAGCTCCTACGAGCAGTACTTC	CASSLGTGFSSYEQYF
NA	TRBJ2-2	TRBV20-1	NA	TGCAGTGCTAGTAGATCGGCCGGGGAGCTGTTTTTT	CSASRSAGELFF
TRBD2	TRBJ2-1	TRBV7-9	NA	TGTGCCAGCAGCTTGGGCGGGAGGGCCGATGAGCAGTTCTTC	CASSLGGRADEQFF
NA	TRBJ2-1	TRBV7-2	NA	TGTGCCAGCAGCTTAAATATGGGGCGCATTGAGCAGTTCTTC	CASSLNMGRIEQFF
TRBD1	TRBJ2-7	TRBV29-1	NA	TGCAGCGTGAGGACAGGTTCTCCCTACGAGCAGTACTTC	CSVRTGSPYEQYF